One and the same sample provided the 22 T cell receptor beta chains below, sequenced in a study of blood T cells in healthy people across ages. A second PCR of about 7 to 12 cycles used a sample-barcoded 5' primer and a J-beta primer mix. TCRdb reprocessed the 5' RACE reads via MiXCR and lists one record per CDR3 protein. The sample lists more than 600,000 distinct CDR3 sequences, about 25% seen once, with just under 9.5% in the top ten. This same sample was also taken into another study, of T cells of mothers and their children.

The source material was blood. The receptors shown here come from a boy under 18 in good health.

The V and J genes are TRBV24-1 and TRBJ2-3, with a weak D call TRBD1 (6 bases). This CDR3 contains 15 residues. Germline CDR1 and CDR2: KGHDR and SFDVKD. Trimming removed 1 base at V and 6 bases at J, with 13 bases between. The CDR3 bases are TGTGCCACCAGTGATTTTGACAGGAGGAAGGATACGCAGTATTTT. Encoded protein: CATSDFDRRKDTQYF.

This clonotype showed up just a few times. This rearrangement joins TRBV12-3 or TRBV12-4 to TRBJ2-6; TRBD1 might be the D (6 bases). Between the trimmed V and J ends, which lost 5 bases and 3 bases, there was a span of 8 bases. The CDR3 runs to 14 residues. CDR3 DNA sequence: TGTGCCAGCAGTCCGGACAGTGGGGCCAACGTCCTGACTTTC. It encodes CASSPDSGANVLTF.

This clonotype was observed a handful of times. The V and J genes are TRBV29-1 and TRBJ1-1, with 7 bases matching TRBD1. CDR1 and CDR2 from the germline V gene are SQVTM and ANQGSEA. Unmatched junction bases numbered 6, after V lost 7 bases and J lost 1 base. The CDR3 sequence is 13 residues long. The CDR3 is CSAYRGANTEAFF. The CDR3 region has the DNA TGCAGCGCATACAGGGGTGCGAACACTGAAGCTTTCTTT.

This chain links TRBV27 with TRBJ2-5; TRBD2 aligns across 11 bases. TRBJ2-7 explains the end of the DNA better; the J call may be wrong. CDR3 size: 16 residues. Germline assignment: CDR1 MNHEY and CDR2 SMNVEV (reference sequence). The CDR3 spells CASSLEGTSGSYEQYF. CDR3 nucleotides: TGTGCCAGCAGTTTAGAAGGGACTAGCGGATCCTACGAGCAGTACTTC.

This clonotype was observed a few times. This chain links TRBV6-5 with TRBJ2-1; no clear D gene. The J call may be wrong; the DNA end is better matched by TRBJ2-7. The CDR3 totals 14 residues. Germline loops: CDR1 MNHEY, CDR2 SVGAGI. The CDR3 here is CASSYSRGSYEQYF. DNA for the CDR3: TGTGCCAGCAGTTACTCAAGAGGATCCTACGAGCAGTACTTC.

This clonotype was found a few times. CDR3 DNA: TGTGCCAGCAGCTTAACTGACAGGGGGCATGAAAAACTGTTTTTT. Translating gives CASSLTDRGHEKLFF. The chain uses TRBV7-2 and TRBJ1-4; 10 bases fit TRBD1. The V and J ends lost 2 bases and 6 bases, in that order; junction bases with no gene match: 3. CDR3 size: 15 residues. Germline V gene sequence: CDR1 SGHTA, CDR2 FQGNSA.

The chain has TRBV24-1 and TRBJ2-7, with 7 nucleotides matching TRBD2. CDR1 and CDR2 (germline): KGHDR, SFDVKD. The junction had 7 bases not matched to a gene; V was cut back by 9 bases and J by 3 bases. The CDR3 extends over 13 amino acids. Here the CDR3 DNA reads TGTGCCACCGGGGAGGGGCAGAGCTACGAGCAGTACTTC. Translated: CATGEGQSYEQYF.

This clonotype has only a few counts. V gene TRBV5-5 combines with J gene TRBJ2-1; 7 positions match TRBD1. Per the germline V gene, CDR1 is SGHKS and CDR2 is YYEKEE (reference sequence). CDR3 length: 19 amino acids. Unmatched junction bases numbered 18, after V lost 4 bases and J lost 2 bases. The CDR3 region is CASSLTTFGQVDPYNEQFF. CDR3 coding DNA: TGTGCCAGCAGCCTCACTACCTTTGGACAGGTTGATCCCTACAATGAGCAGTTCTTC.

This clonotype was seen more than once but under ten times. At one end, the junction sequence differs from germline, possibly due to a read error. The chain is built from TRBV11-2 and TRBJ2-5, with D hard to call. This CDR3 has 13 amino acids. Per germline, CDR1 SGHAT and CDR2 FQNNGV. The CDR3 here is CASSLGTQETQCF. CDR3 nucleotides: TGTGCCAGCAGCTTAGGTACCCAAGAGACCCAGTGCTTC. Full variable domain (remainder filled in from reference TRBV11-2 and TRBJ2-5): EAGVAQSPRYKIIEKRQSVAFWCNPISGHATLYWYQQILGQGPKLLIQFQNNGVVDDSQLPKDRFSAERLKGVDSTLKIQPAKLEDSAVYLCASSLGTQETQCFGPGTRLLVL.

A few counts support this clonotype. This sequence joins TRBV10-1 and TRBJ2-1; D is uncertain. The DNA end favors TRBJ2-7, so the J call may be wrong. Germline lookup yields CDR1 WNHNN and CDR2 SYGVQD (reference sequence). The CDR3 totals 13 residues. The CDR3 sequence is CASSVPNSNEQYF. The CDR3 DNA follows: TGCGCCAGCAGTGTACCGAATTCGAACGAGCAGTACTTC.

V usage is TRBV12-3 or TRBV12-4 and J usage is TRBJ2-5; 9 bases match TRBD2. This CDR3 comprises 16 residues. With V trimmed by 5 bases and J by 1 base, 8 bases remained unmatched. The CDR3 sequence is CASSPEGRGGQETQYF. Here the CDR3 DNA reads TGTGCCAGCAGTCCCGAGGGGCGGGGGGGCCAAGAGACCCAGTACTTC.

This clonotype was picked up a small number of times. The V and J genes are TRBV7-8 and TRBJ1-2; a weak D match, TRBD1 (6 bases). The V gene's germline CDR1 is SGHVS and CDR2 FQNEAQ. Trimming removed 3 bases from V and 3 bases from J, with 14 bases in between. This CDR3 has 15 residues. The CDR3 DNA follows: TGTGCCAGCAGCTTGGCTACAGGGTCGGACTATGGCTACACCTTC. The encoded protein is CASSLATGSDYGYTF. Full variable domain (remainder filled in from reference TRBV7-8 and TRBJ1-2): GAGVSQSPRYKVAKRGQDVALRCDPISGHVSLFWYQQALGQGPEFLTYFQNEAQLDKSGLPSDRFFAERPEGSVSTLKIQRTQQEDSAVYLCASSLATGSDYGYTFGSGTRLTVV.

The V and J genes are TRBV5-6 and TRBJ2-7, with 9 nucleotides matching TRBD2. Trimming took 6 bases from V and 7 from J; bases not matched to a gene: 17. This CDR3 is built from 16 residues. Germline-derived CDR1 and CDR2 are SGHDT and YYEEEE. CDR3 DNA sequence: TGTGCCAGCACAAACGGCCCCCCTAGCGGGGCAGGAGAGCAGTACTTC. It is translated as CASTNGPPSGAGEQYF.

This clonotype has just a few counts. The CDR3 loop reads CASSNRQDGYTF. In DNA, the CDR3 is TGTGCCAGCAGTAATCGACAGGATGGCTACACCTTC. The chain joins TRBV27 to TRBJ1-2; weak D call: TRBD1 (6 bases). The CDR3 extends over 12 amino acids. Germline V gene data show CDR1 as MNHEY and CDR2 as SMNVEV (reference sequence). V was clipped by 5 bases and J by 6 bases, with 10 bases between them.

This clonotype has just a few counts. The chain uses TRBV12-3 or TRBV12-4 and TRBJ1-2; D uncertain. This CDR3 spans 13 amino acids. Trimming cost V 5 bases and J 6 bases, with 13 bases left between them. The CDR3 region is CASSDADRDGYTF. In DNA, the CDR3 is TGTGCCAGCAGTGACGCCGATCGGGATGGCTACACCTTC.

V usage is TRBV2 and J usage is TRBJ2-3; 9 nucleotides line up with TRBD2. In germline, CDR1 is SNHLY, CDR2 FYNNEI. The CDR3 loop spans 15 amino acids. After removal of 2 bases from V and 3 bases from J, the junction contained 3 bases not matched to a gene. CDR3 bases: TGTGCCAGCAGTGAATTAGCGGGAGTGACAGATACGCAGTATTTT. Protein product: CASSELAGVTDTQYF. Combining the CDR3 with reference TRBV2 and TRBJ2-3 gives the whole variable domain EPEVTQTPSHQVTQMGQEVILRCVPISNHLYFYWYRQILGQKVEFLVSFYNNEISEKSEIFDDQFSVERPDGSNFTLKIRSTKLEDSAMYFCASSELAGVTDTQYFGPGTRLTVL.

This clonotype was counted at least ten times. A junction end diverges from the germline sequence, so it may reflect a read error. CDR3 in DNA: TGTGCTAGCAGCTTAGATGGTATTGAGCAGTTCTTC. This gives the protein CASSLDGIEQFF. The V call is TRBV7-7, the J call TRBJ2-1; D ambiguous. This CDR3 contains 12 residues. CDR1 and CDR2 from the germline V gene are SSHAT and FNYEAQ (reference sequence).

This clonotype was found a few times. This rearrangement joins TRBV29-1 to TRBJ2-7, with D tentatively TRBD1 or TRBD2 (5 bases each). The CDR3 totals 12 residues. Trimming stripped 4 bases from V and 7 bases from J, with 14 bases between. The germline V gene encodes CDR1 SQVTM and CDR2 ANQGSEA. The CDR3 region has the DNA TGCAGCGTTGGCCCCAGAGGGGAGGAGCAGTACTTC. As protein: CSVGPRGEEQYF.

There are a few counts of this clonotype. A junction boundary mismatches the germline segment, possibly from a read error. V gene TRBV7-2 combines with J gene TRBJ2-1, with a weak D call TRBD2 (6 bases). The CDR3 sequence is 14 residues long. CDR1 and CDR2 (germline): SGHTA, FQGNSA. CDR3 bases: TGTGCCAGCAGATTAGGAGGGGAAATCGTTGCGCAGTTCTTC. It is translated as CASRLGGEIVAQFF.

The V call is TRBV7-9, the J call TRBJ2-5; D perhaps matches TRBD2 (5 bases). Germline V gene data show CDR1 as SEHNR and CDR2 as FQNEAQ (reference sequence). Trimming stripped 3 bases from V and 1 base from J, with 9 bases between. The CDR3 is made up of 14 amino acids. CDR3 in amino acids: CASSFSDFQETQYF. The CDR3 DNA follows: TGTGCCAGCAGCTTTTCGGACTTCCAAGAGACCCAGTACTTC.

This chain connects TRBV4-2 to TRBJ1-6; possibly TRBD1 for D (6 bases). CDR1 and CDR2 from the germline V gene are LGHNA and YNFKEQ. The V and J ends lost 0 bases and 4 bases respectively, with 16 bases between them. CDR3 length equals 18 residues. The CDR3 here is CASSQEGAGHRYNSPLHF. As DNA, the CDR3 is TGTGCCAGCAGCCAAGAAGGGGCGGGACACCGATATAATTCACCCCTCCACTTT.

This clonotype was counted a few times. The gene calls are TRBV20-1 and TRBJ1-5; the D gene is possibly TRBD1 (6 bases). The V gene's germline CDR1 is DFQATT and CDR2 SNEGSKA (reference sequence). Deletions cut 7 bases from V and 4 bases from J, with 11 bases between. This CDR3 spans 12 amino acids. CDR3 sequence: CSVARGNQPQHF. The CDR3 region has the DNA TGCAGTGTTGCCAGGGGTAATCAGCCCCAGCATTTT.